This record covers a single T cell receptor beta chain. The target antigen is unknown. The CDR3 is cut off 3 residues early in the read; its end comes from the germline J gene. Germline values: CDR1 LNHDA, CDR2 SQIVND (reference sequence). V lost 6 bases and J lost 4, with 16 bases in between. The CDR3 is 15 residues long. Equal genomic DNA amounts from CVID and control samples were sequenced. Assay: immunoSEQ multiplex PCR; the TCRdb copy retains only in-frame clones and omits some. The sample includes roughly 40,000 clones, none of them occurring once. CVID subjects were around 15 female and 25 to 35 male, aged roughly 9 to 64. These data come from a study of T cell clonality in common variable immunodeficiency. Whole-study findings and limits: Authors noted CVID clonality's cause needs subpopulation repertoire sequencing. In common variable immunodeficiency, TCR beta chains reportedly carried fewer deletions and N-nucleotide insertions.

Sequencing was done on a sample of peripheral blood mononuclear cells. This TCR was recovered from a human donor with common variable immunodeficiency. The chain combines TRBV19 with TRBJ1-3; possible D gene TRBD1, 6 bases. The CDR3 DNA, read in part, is TGTGCCAGTAGATCCTTGACAGGATCCGGAAACACC. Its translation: CASRSLTGSGNT. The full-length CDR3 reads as CASRSLTGSGNTIYF.